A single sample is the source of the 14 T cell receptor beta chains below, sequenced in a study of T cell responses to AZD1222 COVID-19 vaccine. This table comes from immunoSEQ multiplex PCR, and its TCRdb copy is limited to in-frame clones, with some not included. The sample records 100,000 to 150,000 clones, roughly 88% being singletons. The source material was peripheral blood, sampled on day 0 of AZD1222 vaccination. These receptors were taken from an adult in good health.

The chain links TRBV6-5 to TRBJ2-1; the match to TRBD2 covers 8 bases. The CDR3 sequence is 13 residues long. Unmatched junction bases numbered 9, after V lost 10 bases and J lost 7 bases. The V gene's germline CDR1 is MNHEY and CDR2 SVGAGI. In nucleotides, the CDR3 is TGTGCCACCGGGAGGGAGGTAAGGAATGAGCAGTTCTTC. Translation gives CATGREVRNEQFF.

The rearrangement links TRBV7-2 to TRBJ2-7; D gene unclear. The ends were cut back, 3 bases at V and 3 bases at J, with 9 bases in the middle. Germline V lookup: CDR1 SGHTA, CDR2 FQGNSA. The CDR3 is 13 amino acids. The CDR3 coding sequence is TGTGCCAGCAGCTTTGGGATGGGCTACGAGCAGTACTTC. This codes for CASSFGMGYEQYF.

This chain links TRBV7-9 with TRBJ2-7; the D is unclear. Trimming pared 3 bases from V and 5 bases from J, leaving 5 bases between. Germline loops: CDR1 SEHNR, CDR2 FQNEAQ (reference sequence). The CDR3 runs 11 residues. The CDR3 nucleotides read TGTGCCAGCAGCTTTCTAGACGAGCAGTACTTC. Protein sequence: CASSFLDEQYF.

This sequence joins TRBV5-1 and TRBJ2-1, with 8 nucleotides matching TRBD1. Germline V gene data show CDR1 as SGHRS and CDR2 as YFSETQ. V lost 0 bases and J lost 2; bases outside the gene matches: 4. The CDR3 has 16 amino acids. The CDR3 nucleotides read TGCGCCAGCAGCTTGGATCAGGGGGCGACCTACAATGAGCAGTTCTTC. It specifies CASSLDQGATYNEQFF.

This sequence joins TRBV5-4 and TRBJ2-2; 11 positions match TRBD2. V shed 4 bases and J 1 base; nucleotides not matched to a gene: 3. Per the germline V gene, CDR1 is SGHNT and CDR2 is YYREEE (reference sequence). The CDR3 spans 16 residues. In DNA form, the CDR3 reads TGTGCCAGCAGCAGCGGGACTAGCGGGAACACCGGGGAGCTGTTTTTT. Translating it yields CASSSGTSGNTGELFF.

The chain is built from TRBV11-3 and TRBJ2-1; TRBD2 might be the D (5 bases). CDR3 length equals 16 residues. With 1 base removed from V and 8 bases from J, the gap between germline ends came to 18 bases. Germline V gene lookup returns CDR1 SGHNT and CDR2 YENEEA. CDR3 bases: TGTGCCAGCAGCTTAGGGAGGTCTAGCACTACGGATGAGCAGTTCTTC. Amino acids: CASSLGRSSTTDEQFF. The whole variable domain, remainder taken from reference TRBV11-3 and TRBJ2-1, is EAGVVQSPRYKIIEKKQPVAFWCNPISGHNTLYWYLQNLGQGPELLIRYENEEAVDDSQLPKDRFSAERLKGVDSTLKIQPAELGDSAVYLCASSLGRSSTTDEQFFGPGTRLTVL.

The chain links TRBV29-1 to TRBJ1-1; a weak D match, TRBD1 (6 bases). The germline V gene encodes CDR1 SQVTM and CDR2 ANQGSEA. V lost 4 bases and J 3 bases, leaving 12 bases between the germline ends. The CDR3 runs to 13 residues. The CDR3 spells CSVVGGPYTEAFF. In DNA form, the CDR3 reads TGCAGCGTTGTTGGGGGGCCATACACTGAAGCTTTCTTT.

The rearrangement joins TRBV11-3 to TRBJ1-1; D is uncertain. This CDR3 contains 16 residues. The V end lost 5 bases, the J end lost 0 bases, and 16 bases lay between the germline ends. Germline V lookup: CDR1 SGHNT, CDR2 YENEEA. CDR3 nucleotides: TGTGCCAGCAGCCTTCGAGCCGGGCCTTTGAACACTGAAGCTTTCTTT. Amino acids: CASSLRAGPLNTEAFF.

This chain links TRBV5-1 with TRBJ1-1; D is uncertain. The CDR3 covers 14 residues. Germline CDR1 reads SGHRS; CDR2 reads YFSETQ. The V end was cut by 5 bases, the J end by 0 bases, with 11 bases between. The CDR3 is CASSSGYMNTEAFF. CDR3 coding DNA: TGCGCCAGCAGTTCAGGATACATGAACACTGAAGCTTTCTTT. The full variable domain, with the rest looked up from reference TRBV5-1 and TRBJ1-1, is KAGVTQTPRYLIKTRGQQVTLSCSPISGHRSVSWYQQTPGQGLQFLFEYFSETQRNKGNFPGRFSGRQFSNSRSEMNVSTLELGDSALYLCASSSGYMNTEAFFGQGTRLTVV.

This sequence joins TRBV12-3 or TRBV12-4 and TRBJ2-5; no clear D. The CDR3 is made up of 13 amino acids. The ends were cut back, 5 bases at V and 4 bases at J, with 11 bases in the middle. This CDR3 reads CASSPFGLETQYF. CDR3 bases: TGTGCCAGCAGTCCCTTTGGGTTAGAGACCCAGTACTTC.

CDR3 nucleotides: TGTGCCAGCAGACCACCGGGACAGGGGTTATCGGCCGGCTACACCTTC. It specifies CASRPPGQGLSAGYTF. The V gene is TRBV28, the J gene TRBJ1-2; 10 positions agree with TRBD1. Germline CDR1 MDHEN, CDR2 SYDVKM. This CDR3 comprises 16 residues. V shed 6 bases, J shed 8 bases, and the junction held 15 bases outside the gene matches.

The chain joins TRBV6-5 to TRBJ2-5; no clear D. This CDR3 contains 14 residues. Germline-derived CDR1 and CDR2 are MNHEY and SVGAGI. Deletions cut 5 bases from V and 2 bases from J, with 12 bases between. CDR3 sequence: CASSTSNPQETQYF. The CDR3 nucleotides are TGTGCCAGCAGTACCTCTAACCCTCAAGAGACCCAGTACTTC.

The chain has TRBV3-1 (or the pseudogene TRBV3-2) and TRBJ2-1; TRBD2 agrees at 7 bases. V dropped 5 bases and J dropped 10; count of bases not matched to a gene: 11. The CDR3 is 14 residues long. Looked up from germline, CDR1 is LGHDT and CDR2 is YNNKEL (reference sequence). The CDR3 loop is CASSRSGAVFEQFF. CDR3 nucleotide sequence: TGTGCCAGCAGCAGAAGCGGGGCCGTATTCGAGCAGTTCTTC.

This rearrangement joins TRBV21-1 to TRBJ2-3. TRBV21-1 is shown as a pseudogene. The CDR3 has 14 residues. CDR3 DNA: TGTGCCAGCAGCAAGTCCCCCAGCACAGATACGCAGTATTTT. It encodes CASSKSPSTDTQYF.